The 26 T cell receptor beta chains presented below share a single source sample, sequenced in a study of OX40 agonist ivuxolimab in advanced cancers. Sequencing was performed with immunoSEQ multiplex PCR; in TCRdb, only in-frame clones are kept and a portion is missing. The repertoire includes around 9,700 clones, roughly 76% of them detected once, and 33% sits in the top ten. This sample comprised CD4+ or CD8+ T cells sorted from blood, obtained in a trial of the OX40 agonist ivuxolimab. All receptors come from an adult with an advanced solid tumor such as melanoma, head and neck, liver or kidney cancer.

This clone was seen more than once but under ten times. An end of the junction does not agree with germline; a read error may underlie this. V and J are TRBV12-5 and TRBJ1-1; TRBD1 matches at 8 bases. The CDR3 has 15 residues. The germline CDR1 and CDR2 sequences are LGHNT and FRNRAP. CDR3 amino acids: CASGEDRELNTEAFF. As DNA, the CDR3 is TGTGCTAGTGGCGAGGACAGGGAATTGAATACTGAAGCTTTCTTT.

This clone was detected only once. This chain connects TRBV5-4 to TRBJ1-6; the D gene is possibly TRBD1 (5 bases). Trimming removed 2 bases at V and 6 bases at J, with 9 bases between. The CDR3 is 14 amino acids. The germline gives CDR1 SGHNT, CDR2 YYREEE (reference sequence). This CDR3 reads CASSFQGSNSPLHF. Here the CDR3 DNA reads TGTGCCAGCAGCTTTCAGGGATCTAATTCACCCCTCCACTTT.

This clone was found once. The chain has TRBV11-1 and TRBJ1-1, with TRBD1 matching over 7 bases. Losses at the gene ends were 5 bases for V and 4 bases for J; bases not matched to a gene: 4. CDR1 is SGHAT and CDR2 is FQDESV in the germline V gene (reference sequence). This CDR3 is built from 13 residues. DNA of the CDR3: TGTGCCAGCAGCCCGGGACAGTTCACTGAAGCTTTCTTT. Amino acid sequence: CASSPGQFTEAFF. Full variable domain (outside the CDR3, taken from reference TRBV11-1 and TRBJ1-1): EAEVAQSPRYKITEKSQAVAFWCDPISGHATLYWYRQILGQGPELLVQFQDESVVDDSQLPKDRFSAERLKGVDSTLKIQPAELGDSAMYLCASSPGQFTEAFFGQGTRLTVV.

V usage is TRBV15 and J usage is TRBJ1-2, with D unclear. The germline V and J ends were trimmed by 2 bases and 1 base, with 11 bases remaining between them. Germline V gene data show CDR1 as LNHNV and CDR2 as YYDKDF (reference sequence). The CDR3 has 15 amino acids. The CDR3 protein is CATSRPGAVNYGYTF. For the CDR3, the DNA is TGTGCCACCAGCAGACCCGGAGCCGTTAACTATGGCTACACCTTC.

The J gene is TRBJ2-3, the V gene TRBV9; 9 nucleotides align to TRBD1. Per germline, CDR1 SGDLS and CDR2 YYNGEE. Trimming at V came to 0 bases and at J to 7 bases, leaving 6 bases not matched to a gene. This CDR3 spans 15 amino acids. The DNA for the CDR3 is TGTGCCAGCAGCGTAGCGGACAGGGGTCTCTATACGCAGTATTTT. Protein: CASSVADRGLYTQYF.

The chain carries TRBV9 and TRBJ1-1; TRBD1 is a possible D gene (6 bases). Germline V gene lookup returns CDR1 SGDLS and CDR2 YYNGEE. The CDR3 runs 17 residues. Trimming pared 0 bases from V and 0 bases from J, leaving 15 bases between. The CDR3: CASSVVFAGAMNTEAFF. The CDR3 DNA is TGTGCCAGCAGCGTAGTTTTTGCAGGGGCTATGAACACTGAAGCTTTCTTT.

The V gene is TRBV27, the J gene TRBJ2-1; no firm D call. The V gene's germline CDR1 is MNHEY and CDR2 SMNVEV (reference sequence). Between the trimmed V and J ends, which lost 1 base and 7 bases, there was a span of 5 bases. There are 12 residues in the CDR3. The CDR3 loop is CASSLWGNEQFF. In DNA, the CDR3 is TGTGCCAGCAGTTTATGGGGAAATGAGCAGTTCTTC.

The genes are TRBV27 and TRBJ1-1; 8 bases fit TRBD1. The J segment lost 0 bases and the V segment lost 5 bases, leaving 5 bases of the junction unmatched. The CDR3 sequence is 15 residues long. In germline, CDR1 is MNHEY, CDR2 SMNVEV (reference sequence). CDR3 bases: TGTGCCAGCAGTCCTCTGACAGGGGTGAACACTGAAGCTTTCTTT. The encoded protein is CASSPLTGVNTEAFF.

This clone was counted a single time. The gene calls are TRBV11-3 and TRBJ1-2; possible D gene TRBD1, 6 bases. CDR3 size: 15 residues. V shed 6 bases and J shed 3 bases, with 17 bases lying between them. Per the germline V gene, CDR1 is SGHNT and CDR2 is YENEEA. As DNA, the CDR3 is TGTGCCAGCAGTTTACAGGGATCCCGTTACTATGGCTACACCTTC. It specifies CASSLQGSRYYGYTF.

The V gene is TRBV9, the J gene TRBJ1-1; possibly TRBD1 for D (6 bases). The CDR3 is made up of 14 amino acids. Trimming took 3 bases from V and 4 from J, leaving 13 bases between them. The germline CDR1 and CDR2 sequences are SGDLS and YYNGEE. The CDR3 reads CASSATWGATEAFF. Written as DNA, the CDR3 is TGTGCCAGCAGCGCCACTTGGGGGGCCACTGAAGCTTTCTTT.

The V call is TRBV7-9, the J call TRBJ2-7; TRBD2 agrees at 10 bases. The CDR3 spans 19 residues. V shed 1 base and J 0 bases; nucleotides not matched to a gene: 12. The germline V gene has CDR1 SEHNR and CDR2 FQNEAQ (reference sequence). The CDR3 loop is CASSLEGLAGAFSSYEQYF. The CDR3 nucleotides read TGTGCCAGCAGCTTAGAAGGTCTAGCGGGAGCTTTCAGCTCCTACGAGCAGTACTTC.

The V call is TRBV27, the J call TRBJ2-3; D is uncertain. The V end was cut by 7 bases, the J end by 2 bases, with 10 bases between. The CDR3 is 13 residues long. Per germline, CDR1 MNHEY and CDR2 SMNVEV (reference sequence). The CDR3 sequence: CASIGDTTDTQYF. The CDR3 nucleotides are TGTGCCAGCATCGGAGACACCACAGATACGCAGTATTTT.

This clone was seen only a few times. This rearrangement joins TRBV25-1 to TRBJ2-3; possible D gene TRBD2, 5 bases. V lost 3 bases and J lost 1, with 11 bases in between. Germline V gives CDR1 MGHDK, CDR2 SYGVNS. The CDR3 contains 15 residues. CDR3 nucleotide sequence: TGTGCCAGCAGTGATAACGGGGTAGGCACAGATACGCAGTATTTT. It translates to CASSDNGVGTDTQYF. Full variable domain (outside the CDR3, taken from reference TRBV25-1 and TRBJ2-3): EADIYQTPRYLVIGTGKKITLECSQTMGHDKMYWYQQDPGMELHLIHYSYGVNSTEKGDLSSESTVSRIRTEHFPLTLESARPSHTSQYLCASSDNGVGTDTQYFGPGTRLTVL.

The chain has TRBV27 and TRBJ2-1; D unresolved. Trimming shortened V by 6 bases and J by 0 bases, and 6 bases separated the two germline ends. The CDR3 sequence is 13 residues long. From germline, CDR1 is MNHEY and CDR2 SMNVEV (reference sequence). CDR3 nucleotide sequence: TGTGCCAGCAGAGGTCTCTCCTACAATGAGCAGTTCTTC. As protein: CASRGLSYNEQFF.

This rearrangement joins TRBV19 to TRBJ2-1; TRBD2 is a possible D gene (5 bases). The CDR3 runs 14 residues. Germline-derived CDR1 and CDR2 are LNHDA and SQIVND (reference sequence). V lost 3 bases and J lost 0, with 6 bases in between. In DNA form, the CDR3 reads TGTGCCAGTAGTATGGGGAGCTCCTACAATGAGCAGTTCTTC. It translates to CASSMGSSYNEQFF.

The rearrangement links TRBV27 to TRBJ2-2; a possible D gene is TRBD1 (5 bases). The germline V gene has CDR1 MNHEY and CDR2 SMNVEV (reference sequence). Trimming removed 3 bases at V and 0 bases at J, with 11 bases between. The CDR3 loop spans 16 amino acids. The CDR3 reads CASSLLDRANTGELFF. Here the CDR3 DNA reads TGTGCCAGCAGTTTGTTAGACAGAGCGAACACCGGGGAGCTGTTTTTT.

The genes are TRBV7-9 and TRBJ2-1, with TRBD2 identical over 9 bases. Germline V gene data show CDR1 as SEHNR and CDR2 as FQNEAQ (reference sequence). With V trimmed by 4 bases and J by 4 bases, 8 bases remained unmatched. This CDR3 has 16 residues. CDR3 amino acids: CASSSMTSGSYNEQFF. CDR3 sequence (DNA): TGTGCCAGCAGCTCAATGACTAGCGGTTCTTACAATGAGCAGTTCTTC.

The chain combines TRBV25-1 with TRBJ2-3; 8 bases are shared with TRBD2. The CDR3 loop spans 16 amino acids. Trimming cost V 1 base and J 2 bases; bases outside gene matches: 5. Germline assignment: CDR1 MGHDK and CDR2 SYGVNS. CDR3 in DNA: TGTGCCAGCAGTGAATCGGCTAGCGGGTCCACAGATACGCAGTATTTT. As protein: CASSESASGSTDTQYF.

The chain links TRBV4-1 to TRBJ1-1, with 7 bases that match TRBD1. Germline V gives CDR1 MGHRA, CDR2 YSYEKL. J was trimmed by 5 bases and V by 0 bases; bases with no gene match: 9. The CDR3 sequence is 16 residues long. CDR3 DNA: TGCGCCAGCAGCCAAGAAAGACAGGGAATAAGGACTGAAGCTTTCTTT. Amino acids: CASSQERQGIRTEAFF.

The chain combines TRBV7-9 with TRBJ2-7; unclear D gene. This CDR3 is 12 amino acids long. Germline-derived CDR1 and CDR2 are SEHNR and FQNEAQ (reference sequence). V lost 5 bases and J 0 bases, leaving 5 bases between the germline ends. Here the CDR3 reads CASSPNSYEQYF. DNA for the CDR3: TGTGCCAGCAGCCCGAACTCCTACGAGCAGTACTTC.

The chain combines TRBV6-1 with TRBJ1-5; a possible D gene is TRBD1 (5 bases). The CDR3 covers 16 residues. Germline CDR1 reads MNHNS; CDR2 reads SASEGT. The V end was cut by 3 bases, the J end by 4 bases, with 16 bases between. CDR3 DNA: TGTGCCAGCAGTGATATGAGGGGCAATTCTAATCAGCCCCAGCATTTT. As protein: CASSDMRGNSNQPQHF.

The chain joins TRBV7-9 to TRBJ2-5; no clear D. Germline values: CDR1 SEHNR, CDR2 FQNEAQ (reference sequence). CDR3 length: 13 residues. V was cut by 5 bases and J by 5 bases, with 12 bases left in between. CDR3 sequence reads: CASSKDFPETQYF. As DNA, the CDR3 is TGTGCCAGCAGCAAGGATTTCCCGGAGACCCAGTACTTC.

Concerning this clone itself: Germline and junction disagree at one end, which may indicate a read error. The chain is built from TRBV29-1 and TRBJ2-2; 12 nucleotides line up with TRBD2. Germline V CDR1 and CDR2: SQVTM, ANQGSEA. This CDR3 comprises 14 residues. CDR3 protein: CSVGLAGEHRGAVF. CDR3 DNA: TGCAGCGTTGGACTAGCGGGAGAACACCGGGGAGCTGTTTTT.

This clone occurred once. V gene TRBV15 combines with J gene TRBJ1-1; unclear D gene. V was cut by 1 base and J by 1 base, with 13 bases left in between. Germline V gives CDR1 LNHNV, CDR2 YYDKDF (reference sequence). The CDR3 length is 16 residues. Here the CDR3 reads CATSRGPGVENTEAFF. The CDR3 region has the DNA TGTGCCACCAGCAGAGGACCAGGAGTGGAGAACACTGAAGCTTTCTTT.

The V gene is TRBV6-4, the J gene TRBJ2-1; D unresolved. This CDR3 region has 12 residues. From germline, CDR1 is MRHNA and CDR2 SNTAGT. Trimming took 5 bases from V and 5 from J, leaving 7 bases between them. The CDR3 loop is CASSKGNNEQFF. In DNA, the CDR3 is TGTGCCAGCAGTAAAGGAAACAATGAGCAGTTCTTC.

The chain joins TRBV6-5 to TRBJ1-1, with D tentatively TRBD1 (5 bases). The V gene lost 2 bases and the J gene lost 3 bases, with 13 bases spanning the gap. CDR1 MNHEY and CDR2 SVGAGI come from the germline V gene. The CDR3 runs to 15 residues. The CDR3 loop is CASSYAGPGYTEAFF. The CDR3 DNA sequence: TGTGCCAGCAGTTACGCGGGGCCAGGGTACACTGAAGCTTTCTTT.